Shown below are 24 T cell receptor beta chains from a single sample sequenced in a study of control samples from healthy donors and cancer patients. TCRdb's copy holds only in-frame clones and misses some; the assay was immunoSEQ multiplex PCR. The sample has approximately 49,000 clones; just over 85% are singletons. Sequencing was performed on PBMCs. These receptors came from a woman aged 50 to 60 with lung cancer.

CDR3 loop: CASSSKAGENHNEQFF. In DNA form, the CDR3 reads TGTGCCAGCAGCTCGAAAGCGGGGGAGAACCACAATGAGCAGTTCTTC. V and J are TRBV5-4 and TRBJ2-1; 8 bases map to TRBD2. There are 16 residues in the CDR3. Germline V CDR1 and CDR2: SGHNT, YYREEE (reference sequence). The V segment lost 3 bases and the J segment 5 bases; nucleotides outside the gene matches: 10. Full variable domain (missing parts from reference TRBV5-4 and TRBJ2-1): ETGVTQSPTHLIKTRGQQVTLRCSSQSGHNTVSWYQQALGQGPQFIFQYYREEENGRGNFPPRFSGLQFPNYSSELNVNALELDDSALYLCASSSKAGENHNEQFFGPGTRLTVL.

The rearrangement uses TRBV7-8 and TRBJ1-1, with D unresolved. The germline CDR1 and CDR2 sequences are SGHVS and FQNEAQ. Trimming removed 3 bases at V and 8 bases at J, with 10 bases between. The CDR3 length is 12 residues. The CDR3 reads CASSLQEGEAFF. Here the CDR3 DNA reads TGTGCCAGCAGCTTGCAGGAAGGGGAAGCTTTCTTT.

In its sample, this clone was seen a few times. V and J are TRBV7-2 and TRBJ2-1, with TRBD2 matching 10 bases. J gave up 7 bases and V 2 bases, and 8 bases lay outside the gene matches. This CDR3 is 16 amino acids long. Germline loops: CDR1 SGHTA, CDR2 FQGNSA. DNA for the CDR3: TGTGCCAGCAGCTTAAGCCCAGCGGGGGGGCCGAATGAGCAGTTCTTC. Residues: CASSLSPAGGPNEQFF.

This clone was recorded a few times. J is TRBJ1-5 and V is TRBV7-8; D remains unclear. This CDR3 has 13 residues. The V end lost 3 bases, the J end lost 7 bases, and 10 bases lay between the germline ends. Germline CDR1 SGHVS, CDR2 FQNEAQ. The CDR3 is CASSFEGGQPQHF. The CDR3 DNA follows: TGTGCCAGCAGCTTTGAGGGTGGACAGCCCCAGCATTTT.

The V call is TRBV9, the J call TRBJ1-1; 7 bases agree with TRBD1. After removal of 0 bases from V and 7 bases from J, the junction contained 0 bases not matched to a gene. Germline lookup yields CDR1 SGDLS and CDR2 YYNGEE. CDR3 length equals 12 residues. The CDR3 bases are TGTGCCAGCAGCGTAGGACAGGGTGAAGCTTTCTTT. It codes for CASSVGQGEAFF.

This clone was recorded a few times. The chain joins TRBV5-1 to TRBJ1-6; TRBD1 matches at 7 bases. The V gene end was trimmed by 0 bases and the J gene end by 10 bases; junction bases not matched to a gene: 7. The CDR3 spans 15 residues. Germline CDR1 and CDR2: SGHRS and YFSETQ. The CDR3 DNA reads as TGCGCCAGCAGCTTGGAAGGGGGCTTAGGATCACCCCTCCACTTT. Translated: CASSLEGGLGSPLHF.

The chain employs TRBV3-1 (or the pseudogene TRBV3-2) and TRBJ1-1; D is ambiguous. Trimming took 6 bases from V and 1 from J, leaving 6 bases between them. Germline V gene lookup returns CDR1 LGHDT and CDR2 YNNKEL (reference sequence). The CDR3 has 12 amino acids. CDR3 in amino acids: CASRERNTEAFF. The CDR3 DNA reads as TGTGCCAGCAGGGAGAGGAACACTGAAGCTTTCTTT.

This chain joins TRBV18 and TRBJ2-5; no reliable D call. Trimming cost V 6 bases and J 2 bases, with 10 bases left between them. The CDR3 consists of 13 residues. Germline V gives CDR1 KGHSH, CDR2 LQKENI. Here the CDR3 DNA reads TGTGCCAGCTCCCAATTTGCGCAAGAGACCCAGTACTTC. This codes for CASSQFAQETQYF.

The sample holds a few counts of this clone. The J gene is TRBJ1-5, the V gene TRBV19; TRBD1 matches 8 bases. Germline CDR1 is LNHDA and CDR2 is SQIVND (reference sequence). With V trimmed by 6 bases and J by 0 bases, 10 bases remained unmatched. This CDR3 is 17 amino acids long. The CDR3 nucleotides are TGTGCCAGTAGCCAAGGGACAGGCGGGGGTAGCAATCAGCCCCAGCATTTT. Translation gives CASSQGTGGGSNQPQHF.

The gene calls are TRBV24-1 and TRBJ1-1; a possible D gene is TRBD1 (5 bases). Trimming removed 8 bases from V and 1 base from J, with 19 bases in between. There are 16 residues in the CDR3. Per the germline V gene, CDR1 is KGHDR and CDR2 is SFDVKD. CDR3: CATKRGRALENTEAFF. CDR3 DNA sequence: TGTGCCACCAAACGCGGCAGGGCCTTAGAGAACACTGAAGCTTTCTTT.

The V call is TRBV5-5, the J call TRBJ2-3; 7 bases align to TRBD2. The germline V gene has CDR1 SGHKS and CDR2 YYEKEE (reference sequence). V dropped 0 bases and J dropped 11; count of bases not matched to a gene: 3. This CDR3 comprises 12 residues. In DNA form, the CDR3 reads TGTGCCAGCAGCTTGGCCGGGGAGGGGCAGTATTTT. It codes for CASSLAGEGQYF.

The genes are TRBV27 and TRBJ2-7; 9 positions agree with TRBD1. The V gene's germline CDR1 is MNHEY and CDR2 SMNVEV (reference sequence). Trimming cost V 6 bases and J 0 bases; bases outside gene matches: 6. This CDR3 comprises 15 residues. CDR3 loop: CASRLDRGSSYEQYF. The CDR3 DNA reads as TGTGCCAGCAGACTCGACAGGGGGAGCTCCTACGAGCAGTACTTC.

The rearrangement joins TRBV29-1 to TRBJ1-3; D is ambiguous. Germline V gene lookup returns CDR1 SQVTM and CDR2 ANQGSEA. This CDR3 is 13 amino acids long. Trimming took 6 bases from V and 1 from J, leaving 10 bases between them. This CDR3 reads CSVAGSSGNTIYF. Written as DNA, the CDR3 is TGCAGCGTCGCAGGTAGTTCTGGAAACACCATATATTTT.

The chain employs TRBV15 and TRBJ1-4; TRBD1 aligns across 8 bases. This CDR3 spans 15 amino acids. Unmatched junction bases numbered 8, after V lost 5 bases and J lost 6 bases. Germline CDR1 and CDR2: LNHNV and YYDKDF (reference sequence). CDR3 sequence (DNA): TGTGCCACCAGCGGGGGGACAGGAGTTTATGAAAAACTGTTTTTT. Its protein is CATSGGTGVYEKLFF.

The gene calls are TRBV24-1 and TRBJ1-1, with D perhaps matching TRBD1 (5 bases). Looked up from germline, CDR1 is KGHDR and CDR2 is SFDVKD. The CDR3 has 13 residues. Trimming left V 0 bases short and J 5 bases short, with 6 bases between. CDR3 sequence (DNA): TGTGCCACCAGTGATTTGGGGGGAACTGAAGCTTTCTTT. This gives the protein CATSDLGGTEAFF.

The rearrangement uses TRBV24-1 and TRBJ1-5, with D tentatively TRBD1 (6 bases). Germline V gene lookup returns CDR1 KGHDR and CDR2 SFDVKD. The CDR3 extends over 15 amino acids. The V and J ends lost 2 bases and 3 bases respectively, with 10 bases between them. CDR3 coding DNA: TGTGCCACCAGTGATTCAGGACAGCTCAATCAGCCCCAGCATTTT. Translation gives CATSDSGQLNQPQHF.

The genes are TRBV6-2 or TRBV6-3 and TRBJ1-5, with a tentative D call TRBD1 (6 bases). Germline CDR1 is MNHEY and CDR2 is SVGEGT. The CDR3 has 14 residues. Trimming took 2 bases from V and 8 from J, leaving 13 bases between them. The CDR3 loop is CASSYRGKGKPQHF. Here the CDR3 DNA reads TGTGCCAGCAGTTACAGGGGGAAGGGAAAGCCCCAGCATTTT.

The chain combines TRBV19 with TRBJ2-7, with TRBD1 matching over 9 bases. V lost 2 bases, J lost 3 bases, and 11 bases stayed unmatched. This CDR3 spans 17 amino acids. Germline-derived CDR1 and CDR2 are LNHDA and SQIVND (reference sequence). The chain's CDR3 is CASSIQPGQGKNYEQYF. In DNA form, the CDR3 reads TGTGCCAGTAGTATACAACCGGGACAGGGAAAAAACTACGAGCAGTACTTC.

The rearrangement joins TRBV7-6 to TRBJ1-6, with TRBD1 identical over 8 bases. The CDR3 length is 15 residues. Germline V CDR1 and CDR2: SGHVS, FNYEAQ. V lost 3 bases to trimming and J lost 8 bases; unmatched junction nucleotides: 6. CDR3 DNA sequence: TGTGCCAGCAGCTTGAGGCAGGGGGCGGATTCACCCCTCCACTTT. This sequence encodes CASSLRQGADSPLHF.

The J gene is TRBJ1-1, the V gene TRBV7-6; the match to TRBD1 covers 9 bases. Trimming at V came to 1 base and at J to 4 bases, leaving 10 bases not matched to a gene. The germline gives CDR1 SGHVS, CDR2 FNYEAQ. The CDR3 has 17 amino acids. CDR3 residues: CASSLVEGRTGATEAFF. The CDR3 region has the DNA TGTGCCAGCAGCTTAGTCGAGGGAAGGACAGGGGCCACTGAAGCTTTCTTT.

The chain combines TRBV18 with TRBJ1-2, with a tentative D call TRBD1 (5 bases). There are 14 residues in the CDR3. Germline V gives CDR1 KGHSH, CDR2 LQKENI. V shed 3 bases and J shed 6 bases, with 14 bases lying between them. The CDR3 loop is CASSPVRGSDGYTF. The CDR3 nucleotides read TGTGCCAGCTCACCTGTGCGGGGGTCGGATGGCTACACCTTC.

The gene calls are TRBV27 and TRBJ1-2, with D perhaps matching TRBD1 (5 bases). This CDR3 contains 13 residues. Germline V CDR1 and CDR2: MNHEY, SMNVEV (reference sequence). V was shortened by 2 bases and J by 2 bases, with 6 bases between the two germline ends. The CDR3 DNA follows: TGTGCCAGCAGTTTAAGGGGCAACTATGGCTACACCTTC. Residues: CASSLRGNYGYTF.

The CDR3, as DNA: TGTGCCAGCAGTACCACAGGGGCTAATGAAAAACTGTTTTTT. Protein sequence: CASSTTGANEKLFF. This chain joins TRBV6-5 and TRBJ1-4; 7 positions agree with TRBD1. Germline loops: CDR1 MNHEY, CDR2 SVGAGI. The CDR3 is 14 amino acids. J gave up 3 bases and V 5 bases, and 3 bases lay outside the gene matches.

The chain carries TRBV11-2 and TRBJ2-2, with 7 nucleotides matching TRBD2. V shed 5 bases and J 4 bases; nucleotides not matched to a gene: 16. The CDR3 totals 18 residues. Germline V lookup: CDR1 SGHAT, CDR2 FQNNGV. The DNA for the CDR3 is TGTGCCAGCAGCCATACTGGCGGGACTAACCTTTTCACCGGGGAGCTGTTTTTT. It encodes CASSHTGGTNLFTGELFF.